Each of the 21 T cell receptor beta chains below was sequenced from the same sample in a study of cytomegalovirus exposure and HLA in healthy donors. The PCR ran on 60 Vbeta and 13 Jbeta primers. The method was immunoSEQ multiplex PCR; TCRdb's version includes in-frame clones alone and lacks a portion of them. There are some 30,000 clones in the sample; more than 75% occur only once, and under 3% lies in the top ten. Sequenced: PBMCs. The receptors derive from a boy younger than 18 in good health and CMV-seronegative.

In DNA, the CDR3 is TGTGCCAGCAGTCCGAGGACAGGCAACTATGGCTACACCTTC. It is translated as CASSPRTGNYGYTF. The V call is TRBV6-4, the J call TRBJ1-2, with TRBD1 matching 7 bases. V lost 5 bases, J lost 2 bases, and 5 bases stayed unmatched. CDR3 length: 14 residues. CDR1 and CDR2 (germline): MRHNA, SNTAGT.

The chain is built from TRBV5-6 and TRBJ2-7, with D possibly being TRBD1 (5 bases). CDR1 is SGHDT and CDR2 is YYEEEE in the germline V gene. V was pared by 2 bases and J by 5 bases, with 11 bases between. This CDR3 spans 13 amino acids. The CDR3 coding sequence is TGTGCCAGCAGCTTTCGGCAGGGTGACGAGCAGTACTTC. Translated: CASSFRQGDEQYF.

This clone was detected once. The chain links TRBV5-6 to TRBJ2-7; 9 nucleotides align to TRBD1. Trimming cost V 6 bases and J 5 bases; bases outside gene matches: 9. The germline V gene has CDR1 SGHDT and CDR2 YYEEEE. The CDR3 runs 14 residues. Written as DNA, the CDR3 is TGTGCCAGCATTAAAAAAACAGGGGGCCACGAGCAGTACTTC. Amino acid sequence: CASIKKTGGHEQYF.

As concerns this clone: A read error may produce the germline difference seen at one junction end. This same CDR3 is encoded by further DNA sequences in the sample. The chain recombines TRBV13 with TRBJ1-6, with D possibly TRBD1 on 5 matching bases. In germline, CDR1 is PRHDT, CDR2 FYEKMQ (reference sequence). The length of the CDR3 is 12 residues. CDR3 sequence: CASRTILSPLHF. The CDR3 bases are TGCGCCAGCCGGACAATCCTTTCACCCCTCCACTTT. The full variable domain, with the rest looked up from reference TRBV13 and TRBJ1-6, is AAGVIQSPRHLIKEKRETATLKCYPIPRHDTVYWYQQGPGQDPQFLISFYEKMQSDKGSIPDRFSAQQFSDYHSELNMSSLELGDSALYFCASRTILSPLHFGNGTRLTVT.

J is TRBJ2-1 and V is TRBV10-2; 8 bases are shared with TRBD2. V shed 3 bases and J 2 bases; nucleotides not matched to a gene: 9. This CDR3 comprises 17 residues. Germline lookup yields CDR1 WSHSY and CDR2 SAAADI. CDR3 nucleotides: TGCGCCAGCAGTGAAGGTGGCGGGGGGCTTCCCTACAATGAGCAGTTCTTC. It specifies CASSEGGGGLPYNEQFF.

V gene TRBV4-2 combines with J gene TRBJ2-7; TRBD1 matches at 12 bases. The CDR3 spans 15 residues. Trimming took 2 bases from V and 8 from J; bases not matched to a gene: 7. Looked up from germline, CDR1 is LGHNA and CDR2 is YNFKEQ. In nucleotides, the CDR3 is TGTGCCAGCAGCCAACTGGGGACAGGGGGCGAGCAGCAGTACTTC. It yields the protein CASSQLGTGGEQQYF.

The J gene is TRBJ2-1, the V gene TRBV11-2; TRBD2 aligns across 10 bases. After removal of 1 base from V and 7 bases from J, the junction contained 10 bases not matched to a gene. The CDR3 runs to 17 residues. Germline V gene sequence: CDR1 SGHAT, CDR2 FQNNGV. The CDR3 bases are TGTGCCAGCAGCTTAGTACTTCTGAGCGGGGGGGAAAATGAGCAGTTCTTC. This codes for CASSLVLLSGGENEQFF.

This chain connects TRBV11-2 to TRBJ2-3, with no clear D. CDR3 length: 18 amino acids. V was clipped by 1 base and J by 9 bases, with 26 bases between them. Germline CDR1 and CDR2: SGHAT and FQNNGV. DNA for the CDR3: TGTGCCAGCAGCTTAGTGTATGATCTTCGTCCATTAATCTACACGCAGTATTTT. This codes for CASSLVYDLRPLIYTQYF.

The V gene is TRBV29-1, the J gene TRBJ1-2; the D is unclear. The length of the CDR3 is 12 residues. Germline assignment: CDR1 SQVTM and CDR2 ANQGSEA. Trimming removed 3 bases at V and 4 bases at J, with 9 bases between. The CDR3 DNA sequence: TGCAGCGTTGACAGGTTTGGCTATGGCTACACCTTC. Protein sequence: CSVDRFGYGYTF.

This chain connects TRBV7-6 to TRBJ2-7; possibly TRBD1 for D (5 bases). V lost 5 bases to trimming and J lost 2 bases, with 10 bases between them. The CDR3 length is 13 residues. Per germline, CDR1 SGHVS and CDR2 FNYEAQ. DNA for the CDR3: TGTGCCAGCAGCCCTTTGGACACCTACGAGCAGTACTTC. It codes for CASSPLDTYEQYF.

This chain connects TRBV10-2 to TRBJ2-5, with 7 nucleotides matching TRBD2. CDR3 length: 15 residues. The ends lost 3 bases at V and 1 base at J; junction bases unmatched: 5. Germline values: CDR1 WSHSY, CDR2 SAAADI. Here the CDR3 DNA reads TGCGCCAGCAGTGAAAGCGGGGCGACCCAAGAGACCCAGTACTTC. Amino acids: CASSESGATQETQYF.

The chain carries TRBV27 and TRBJ1-2; maybe TRBD1 (5 bases). The length of the CDR3 is 14 residues. CDR1 and CDR2 (germline): MNHEY, SMNVEV (reference sequence). The V end lost 6 bases, the J end lost 8 bases, and 19 bases lay between the germline ends. DNA of the CDR3: TGTGCCAGCAGCTGGGGCCGCGGGGGTGGAGGCTACACCTTC. It codes for CASSWGRGGGGYTF.

The chain has TRBV5-5 and TRBJ2-7, with 7 bases fitting TRBD2. Germline loops: CDR1 SGHKS, CDR2 YYEKEE (reference sequence). The CDR3 extends over 14 amino acids. Germline trimming cut 1 base from V and 4 bases from J; bases unmatched to any gene: 5. CDR3 sequence (DNA): TGTGCCAGCAGCTTGCTCGCGGGGGAGTACGAGCAGTACTTC. Translating it yields CASSLLAGEYEQYF. Full variable domain (outside the CDR3, taken from reference TRBV5-5 and TRBJ2-7): DAGVTQSPTHLIKTRGQQVTLRCSPISGHKSVSWYQQVLGQGPQFIFQYYEKEERGRGNFPDRFSARQFPNYSSELNVNALLLGDSALYLCASSLLAGEYEQYFGPGTRLTVT.

The chain links TRBV29-1 to TRBJ1-3; D is unclear. Trimming shortened V by 4 bases and J by 7 bases, and 8 bases separated the two germline ends. Germline assignment: CDR1 SQVTM and CDR2 ANQGSEA. The CDR3 sequence is 11 residues long. The chain's CDR3 is CSVVSGNTIYF. CDR3 bases: TGCAGCGTTGTCTCGGGGAACACCATATATTTT.

This clone was found once. This chain joins TRBV18 and TRBJ2-5; 8 bases fit TRBD1. The DNA end is a closer match to TRBJ2-7, so the J assignment may be wrong. The length of the CDR3 is 15 residues. The V gene's germline CDR1 is KGHSH and CDR2 LQKENI. The CDR3 protein is CASSQYQDRVDEQYF. CDR3 in DNA: TGTGCCAGCTCACAATACCAGGACAGGGTAGACGAGCAGTACTTC.

In this sample, this clone turned up once. The V and J genes are TRBV5-1 and TRBJ1-4; weak D call: TRBD1 (5 bases). Germline CDR1 reads SGHRS; CDR2 reads YFSETQ. There are 14 residues in the CDR3. With 0 bases removed from V and 4 bases from J, the gap between germline ends came to 7 bases. Here the CDR3 reads CASSLEQVNEKLFF. CDR3 sequence (DNA): TGCGCCAGCAGCTTGGAACAGGTTAATGAAAAACTGTTTTTT.

The V and J genes are TRBV11-2 and TRBJ2-5; a possible D gene is TRBD2 (6 bases). V lost 5 bases to trimming and J lost 2 bases, with 15 bases between them. CDR1 SGHAT and CDR2 FQNNGV come from the germline V gene. The CDR3 spans 15 residues. CDR3 amino acids: CASSRRNGGQETQYF. The CDR3 DNA reads TGTGCCAGCAGCCGGCGGAACGGGGGACAAGAGACCCAGTACTTC. The complete variable domain, with remaining parts taken from reference TRBV11-2 and TRBJ2-5, reads EAGVAQSPRYKIIEKRQSVAFWCNPISGHATLYWYQQILGQGPKLLIQFQNNGVVDDSQLPKDRFSAERLKGVDSTLKIQPAKLEDSAVYLCASSRRNGGQETQYFGPGTRLLVL.

This chain uses TRBV27 with TRBJ1-2; perhaps TRBD1 as D (6 bases). Germline CDR1 reads MNHEY; CDR2 reads SMNVEV (reference sequence). CDR3 length equals 14 residues. Trimming removed 1 base at V and 3 bases at J, with 9 bases between. CDR3 sequence reads: CASSLWAGDYGYTF. DNA for the CDR3: TGTGCCAGCAGTTTATGGGCAGGGGACTATGGCTACACCTTC.

This chain joins TRBV2 and TRBJ1-4; D is possibly TRBD1 (5 bases). Germline CDR1 is SNHLY and CDR2 is FYNNEI. The CDR3 loop spans 12 amino acids. The V end lost 4 bases, the J end lost 8 bases, and 8 bases lay between the germline ends. The CDR3 here is CASSVRGEKLFF. The CDR3 DNA reads as TGTGCCAGCAGTGTCCGGGGGGAAAAACTGTTTTTT.

V gene TRBV4-1 combines with J gene TRBJ2-5; 10 positions agree with TRBD2. Germline CDR1 MGHRA, CDR2 YSYEKL. The trim removed 3 bases at V and 2 bases at J, leaving 9 bases unmatched. CDR3 length: 17 amino acids. As DNA, the CDR3 is TGCGCCAGCAGCCACGCCTCCGGACTAGCGGCACAAGAGACCCAGTACTTC. Encoded protein: CASSHASGLAAQETQYF.

The chain combines TRBV7-8 with TRBJ1-5; D is undetermined. V was cut by 5 bases and J by 9 bases, with 11 bases left in between. Germline loops: CDR1 SGHVS, CDR2 FQNEAQ. CDR3 length equals 12 residues. Here the CDR3 reads CASSRPRGPQHF. In DNA, the CDR3 is TGTGCCAGCAGCCGCCCCCGGGGGCCCCAGCATTTT.